Presented here are 30 T cell receptor beta chains from one specimen sequenced in a study of CD8 T cells in ankylosing spondylitis. Overall study results and limits: Ankylosing spondylitis blood seemed to carry a telltale TCR beta motif made of under 10 highly homologous variants.

TCRdb used MiXCR to reprocess the 5' RACE reads, holding one entry per CDR3 protein. The table records 750,000 to 850,000 distinct CDR3 sequences, approximately 10% of them present only once. Which antigens these TCRs recognize remains unknown. Sequenced: blood, either unsorted or a sorted T cell fraction (not recorded which). These receptors all come from a male donor with ankylosing spondylitis.

The chain has TRBV5-1 and TRBJ1-1, with 8 bases aligning to TRBD1. The V gene's germline CDR1 is SGHRS and CDR2 YFSETQ. This CDR3 comprises 16 residues. The ends lost 4 bases at V and 0 bases at J; junction bases unmatched: 8. As DNA, the CDR3 is TGCGCCAGCAGCGTTACCGGGACAGGAATGAACACTGAAGCTTTCTTT. This encodes CASSVTGTGMNTEAFF.

This clonotype was seen many times. The chain is built from TRBV20-1 and TRBJ1-1; D not resolved. The germline CDR1 and CDR2 sequences are DFQATT and SNEGSKA (reference sequence). Trimming removed 0 bases at V and 3 bases at J, with 11 bases between. This CDR3 contains 14 residues. CDR3 bases: TGCAGTGCTAGAGAGGGCGAAACTTACACTGAAGCTTTCTTT. Translated: CSAREGETYTEAFF.

The chain employs TRBV20-1 and TRBJ1-3; no firm D call. V dropped 4 bases and J dropped 2 bases, with 9 bases sitting between them. The CDR3 is made up of 13 amino acids. Germline lookup yields CDR1 DFQATT and CDR2 SNEGSKA (reference sequence). Written as DNA, the CDR3 is TGCAGTGCTATAAGGAGGACTGGAAACACCATATATTTT. It is translated as CSAIRRTGNTIYF.

This clonotype came up a few times. The V and J genes are TRBV7-9 and TRBJ1-3; D is undetermined. Trimming took off 1 base at V and 0 bases at J, with 10 bases between the two ends. In germline, CDR1 is SEHNR, CDR2 FQNEAQ (reference sequence). The CDR3 sequence is 16 residues long. CDR3 residues: CASSLGLGFSGNTIYF. The DNA for the CDR3 is TGTGCCAGCAGCTTAGGGCTGGGGTTCTCTGGAAACACCATATATTTT.

This clonotype came up a few times. At one end, the junction sequence differs from germline, possibly due to a read error. This chain links TRBV5-1 with TRBJ1-6, with D unresolved. Germline CDR1 and CDR2: SGHRS and YFSETQ. The CDR3 contains 12 residues. Here the CDR3 DNA reads TGCGCCAGCAGGTTGGGTGAATCACCCCTCCACTTT. Translation: CASRLGESPLHF. Full variable domain (rest looked up from reference TRBV5-1 and TRBJ1-6): KAGVTQTPRYLIKTRGQQVTLSCSPISGHRSVSWYQQTPGQGLQFLFEYFSETQRNKGNFPGRFSGRQFSNSRSEMNVSTLELGDSALYLCASRLGESPLHFGNGTRLTVT.

V and J are TRBV11-2 and TRBJ2-7; possible D gene TRBD2, 5 bases. Germline loops: CDR1 SGHAT, CDR2 FQNNGV. This CDR3 is built from 15 residues. Deletions cut 2 bases from V and 2 bases from J, with 13 bases between. CDR3 residues: CASSLRSGKPYEQYF. The CDR3 DNA reads TGTGCCAGCAGCTTAAGGTCGGGGAAGCCCTACGAGCAGTACTTC.

This clonotype has more than one count but fewer than ten. V and J are TRBV4-2 and TRBJ2-1; D gene unclear. V gave up 8 bases and J gave up 6 bases, with 17 bases separating them. The CDR3 loop spans 14 amino acids. From germline, CDR1 is LGHNA and CDR2 YNFKEQ. The CDR3 sequence: CASAYSPTGNEQFF. The CDR3 DNA reads TGTGCCAGCGCGTACAGCCCGACGGGCAATGAGCAGTTCTTC.

This clonotype showed up many times. V and J are TRBV24-1 and TRBJ2-1; D gene uncertain. Germline V gives CDR1 KGHDR, CDR2 SFDVKD. Trimming removed 5 bases from V and 10 bases from J, with 20 bases in between. The CDR3 is 15 residues long. DNA of the CDR3: TGTGCCACCAGTGGTTGGTCGGATGAGATAAGCGAGCAGTTCTTC. This codes for CATSGWSDEISEQFF.

This clonotype has at least ten counts. The chain recombines TRBV20-1 with TRBJ2-1; 12 bases line up with TRBD2. V shed 6 bases and J 6 bases; nucleotides not matched to a gene: 6. The germline V gene encodes CDR1 DFQATT and CDR2 SNEGSKA (reference sequence). There are 14 residues in the CDR3. The CDR3 sequence is CSATGTSGFNEQFF. The CDR3 DNA is TGCAGTGCGACCGGGACTAGCGGGTTCAATGAGCAGTTCTTC.

The chain joins TRBV20-1 to TRBJ1-5, with D possibly TRBD1 on 6 matching bases. The CDR3 loop spans 15 amino acids. Germline V gene data show CDR1 as DFQATT and CDR2 as SNEGSKA (reference sequence). The V end was cut by 5 bases, the J end by 4 bases, with 18 bases between. CDR3 sequence (DNA): TGCAGTGCTCCTGACAGGATGTCGGTAAATCAGCCCCAGCATTTT. It encodes CSAPDRMSVNQPQHF.

V gene TRBV12-3 or TRBV12-4 combines with J gene TRBJ1-5; no definite D call. This CDR3 spans 13 amino acids. V gave up 3 bases and J gave up 5 bases, with 8 bases separating them. The CDR3 DNA sequence: TGTGCCAGCAGTTTCAATGAGGATCAGCCCCAGCATTTT. Translating it yields CASSFNEDQPQHF.

This clonotype came up many times. V is TRBV4-1 and J is TRBJ1-2, with D tentatively TRBD1 (5 bases). This CDR3 is 15 amino acids long. Between the trimmed V and J ends, which lost 1 base and 4 bases, there was a span of 13 bases. Germline lookup yields CDR1 MGHRA and CDR2 YSYEKL. The CDR3 loop is CASSQGTQAPYGYTF. In nucleotides, the CDR3 is TGCGCCAGCAGCCAAGGCACACAGGCCCCCTATGGCTACACCTTC.

This clonotype was observed a handful of times. The J gene is TRBJ1-3, the V gene TRBV6-1, with unresolved D. Trimming removed 6 bases at V and 0 bases at J, with 9 bases between. CDR3 size: 14 residues. Germline CDR1 and CDR2: MNHNS and SASEGT. CDR3 coding DNA: TGTGCCAGCAGACCACGCCGCTCTGGAAACACCATATATTTT. This translates into CASRPRRSGNTIYF.

This clonotype was counted ten times or more. The chain joins TRBV7-9 to TRBJ1-1; TRBD1 is a possible D gene (6 bases). There are 15 residues in the CDR3. The germline gives CDR1 SEHNR, CDR2 FQNEAQ (reference sequence). V shed 5 bases and J shed 4 bases, with 17 bases lying between them. CDR3 bases: TGTGCCAGCAGCCCATTGGGACACAGCTCCACTGAAGCTTTCTTT. This encodes CASSPLGHSSTEAFF.

The chain recombines TRBV4-3 with TRBJ1-1, with D perhaps TRBD1 (5 bases). Per germline, CDR1 LGHNA and CDR2 YSLEER. The CDR3 runs 15 residues. Trimming stripped 0 bases from V and 5 bases from J, with 13 bases between. CDR3 nucleotides: TGCGCCAGCAGCCAAGACGGGGTATCAGGGACTGAAGCTTTCTTT. Its protein product is CASSQDGVSGTEAFF.

This clonotype was seen a handful of times. This chain links TRBV4-3 with TRBJ2-2; 9 nucleotides line up with TRBD1. The CDR3 extends over 16 amino acids. Germline V gene lookup returns CDR1 LGHNA and CDR2 YSLEER. After removal of 4 bases from V and 4 bases from J, the junction contained 7 bases not matched to a gene. DNA of the CDR3: TGCGCCAGCAGCCCACAGGGGGCGCGAGTCACCGGGGAGCTGTTTTTT. Amino acids: CASSPQGARVTGELFF.

The chain links TRBV20-1 to TRBJ2-6, with a tentative D call TRBD2 (5 bases). Trimming took 7 bases from V and 4 from J, leaving 14 bases between them. CDR1 is DFQATT and CDR2 is SNEGSKA in the germline V gene (reference sequence). The length of the CDR3 is 14 residues. The CDR3 loop reads CSVPQSSGANVLTF. The CDR3 bases are TGCAGTGTACCCCAGTCTAGCGGGGCCAACGTCCTGACTTTC.

This clonotype turned up a few times. The chain uses TRBV20-1 and TRBJ2-7; D is tentatively TRBD1 or TRBD2 (6 bases each). Germline V CDR1 and CDR2: DFQATT, SNEGSKA (reference sequence). The CDR3 extends over 16 amino acids. Trimming took 3 bases from V and 7 from J, leaving 25 bases between them. The CDR3 here is CSASSTSGGRFWEQYF. DNA of the CDR3: TGCAGTGCTAGCAGTACCTCCGGGGGCCGTTTTTGGGAGCAGTACTTC.

This clonotype has just a few counts. V is TRBV5-6 and J is TRBJ1-5, with unresolved D. Germline-derived CDR1 and CDR2 are SGHDT and YYEEEE. CDR3 length equals 12 residues. The V and J ends lost 2 bases and 7 bases respectively, with 7 bases between them. CDR3 sequence reads: CASSLGTQPQHF. In DNA form, the CDR3 reads TGTGCCAGCAGCTTAGGTACGCAGCCCCAGCATTTT.

A few counts support this clonotype. CDR3 coding DNA: TGTGCCAGCAGCCATCCGAGGGTGCAGTACCAAGAGACCCAGTACTTC. Its translation: CASSHPRVQYQETQYF. The chain combines TRBV7-2 with TRBJ2-5; a possible D gene is TRBD2 (5 bases). Germline lookup yields CDR1 SGHTA and CDR2 FQGNSA. With 5 bases removed from V and 0 bases from J, the gap between germline ends came to 16 bases. CDR3 length: 16 amino acids.

In its sample, this clonotype was seen many times. The V and J genes are TRBV7-2 and TRBJ1-6, with D hard to call. The CDR3 length is 12 residues. V dropped 2 bases and J dropped 8 bases, with 4 bases sitting between them. CDR1 is SGHTA, CDR2 FQGNSA, per germline. The CDR3: CASSLNDSPLHF. CDR3 DNA sequence: TGTGCCAGCAGCTTAAACGATTCACCCCTCCACTTT.

This clonotype was seen repeatedly, ten times or more. The chain employs TRBV20-1 and TRBJ2-5; maybe TRBD2 (5 bases). Germline CDR1 is DFQATT and CDR2 is SNEGSKA (reference sequence). This CDR3 is built from 14 residues. Trimming took 2 bases from V and 4 from J, leaving 14 bases between them. In DNA form, the CDR3 reads TGCAGTGCTAGAATGTCCCGGGCGGGAGAGACCCAGTACTTC. This encodes CSARMSRAGETQYF.

This chain connects TRBV10-3 to TRBJ2-5, with TRBD2 matching over 7 bases. The V and J ends lost 5 bases and 4 bases, in that order; junction bases with no gene match: 4. The CDR3 has 13 amino acids. Germline V lookup: CDR1 ENHRY, CDR2 SYGVKD. This CDR3 reads CAISPGLGETQYF. In DNA form, the CDR3 reads TGTGCCATCAGTCCAGGACTAGGAGAGACCCAGTACTTC.

V is TRBV5-1 and J is TRBJ1-1, with TRBD1 as a possible D gene (5 bases). The CDR3 is 15 amino acids. Trimming took 1 base from V and 0 from J, leaving 10 bases between them. Germline assignment: CDR1 SGHRS and CDR2 YFSETQ. The CDR3 DNA sequence: TGCGCCAGCAGCTTGACCCGGGGGATGAACACTGAAGCTTTCTTT. Translating it yields CASSLTRGMNTEAFF.

The chain combines TRBV12-3 or TRBV12-4 with TRBJ1-5; the D is unclear. This CDR3 comprises 16 residues. Between the trimmed V and J ends, which lost 8 bases and 1 base, there was a span of 18 bases. The CDR3 reads CASRVGVQRSNQPQHF. CDR3 bases: TGTGCCAGCCGAGTTGGGGTGCAGAGGAGCAATCAGCCCCAGCATTTT.

This clonotype appeared a few times. The CDR3 DNA reads as TGCAGCGTTGAAGATCACGGGAGAGAGACCCAGTACTTC. It yields the protein CSVEDHGRETQYF. This chain uses TRBV29-1 with TRBJ2-5; maybe TRBD2 (6 bases). Germline V gene sequence: CDR1 SQVTM, CDR2 ANQGSEA. The CDR3 is 13 amino acids. Between the trimmed V and J ends, which lost 0 bases and 4 bases, there was a span of 9 bases.

This chain uses TRBV7-9 with TRBJ2-5; D is undetermined. Germline V gene lookup returns CDR1 SEHNR and CDR2 FQNEAQ (reference sequence). V lost 2 bases and J lost 2, with 9 bases in between. The CDR3 is 14 amino acids. The CDR3 sequence is CASSLMANQETQYF. As DNA, the CDR3 is TGTGCCAGCAGCTTAATGGCTAATCAAGAGACCCAGTACTTC.

This clonotype was counted between two and nine times. The rearrangement uses TRBV20-1 and TRBJ2-1; TRBD2 is a possible D gene (5 bases). V lost 3 bases, J lost 9 bases, and 21 bases lay in between. The CDR3 is 15 residues long. The germline V gene has CDR1 DFQATT and CDR2 SNEGSKA (reference sequence). The CDR3 coding sequence is TGCAGTGCTAGTAAGGTTCACGGCGACTATGGTGAGCAGTTCTTC. Its protein is CSASKVHGDYGEQFF.

The chain combines TRBV20-1 with TRBJ2-5; 7 bases line up with TRBD1. Germline V lookup: CDR1 DFQATT, CDR2 SNEGSKA (reference sequence). The V and J ends lost 3 bases and 2 bases, in that order; junction bases with no gene match: 6. This CDR3 has 14 amino acids. CDR3 coding DNA: TGCAGTGCTAGTTCGGGGACAGAGCAAGAGACCCAGTACTTC. Protein sequence: CSASSGTEQETQYF.

This chain joins TRBV7-9 and TRBJ2-7, with D tentatively TRBD1 or TRBD2 (6 bases each). The CDR3 sequence is 16 residues long. V lost 8 bases to trimming and J lost 0 bases, with 20 bases between them. Germline-derived CDR1 and CDR2 are SEHNR and FQNEAQ (reference sequence). CDR3 loop: CASLPMGGQASYEQYF. The CDR3 DNA sequence: TGTGCCAGCCTACCCATGGGGGGACAAGCCTCCTACGAGCAGTACTTC.